These 5 T cell receptor beta chains originate from one sample sequenced in a study of spatial heterogeneity in lung cancer. Study-wide results and limits: How many expanded intratumoral alpha and beta TCRs were present tracked the tumor mutation count, which was a count of nonsynonymous mutations.

MiXCR, applied by TCRdb to the 5' RACE reads, yields one record per CDR3 protein. Here the sample spans approximately 2,100 distinct CDR3 sequences, 35% to 40% being singletons. Their recognized antigens are unknown. This sample's time point: sample taken at primary tumor resection. This sample comprised lung tumor tissue, obtained at surgery. These receptor sequences come from a male donor with early-stage non-small cell lung cancer.

This clonotype counts as medium-sized. The chain has TRBV7-2 and TRBJ2-4; no definite D call. The V end lost 5 bases, the J end lost 9 bases, and 11 bases lay between the germline ends. The CDR3 spans 12 residues. CDR1 is SGHTA and CDR2 is FQGNSA in the germline V gene. The CDR3 nucleotides are TGTGCCAGCAGCCCAGACTCGGGCATTCAGTACTTC. Translating it yields CASSPDSGIQYF.

The rearrangement joins TRBV9 to TRBJ2-3; D remains unclear. Germline V gene data show CDR1 as SGDLS and CDR2 as YYNGEE. Trimming took off 0 bases at V and 0 bases at J, with 5 bases between the two ends. The CDR3 sequence is 14 residues long. CDR3 DNA: TGTGCCAGCAGCGTAGGGGCTAGCACAGATACGCAGTATTTT. It yields the protein CASSVGASTDTQYF.

CDR3 sequence reads: CASSQSGSGGETQYF. In DNA form, the CDR3 reads TGCGCCAGCAGCCAAAGCGGGAGCGGGGGTGAGACCCAGTACTTC. This rearrangement joins TRBV4-3 to TRBJ2-5, with 8 bases that match TRBD2. The CDR3 loop spans 15 amino acids. CDR1 and CDR2 from the germline V gene are LGHNA and YSLEER. Losses at the gene ends were 2 bases for V and 5 bases for J; bases not matched to a gene: 7.

Relative to its sample, this clonotype is medium-sized (0.01 to 0.1%). The gene calls are TRBV10-3 and TRBJ2-2; 10 nucleotides agree with TRBD1. The CDR3 totals 17 residues. From germline, CDR1 is ENHRY and CDR2 SYGVKD. V gave up 2 bases and J gave up 2 bases; unmatched junction bases: 5. The CDR3 region has the DNA TGTGCCATCAGTGAGCGGACAGGGGGATTTAACACCGGGGAGCTGTTTTTT. This gives the protein CAISERTGGFNTGELFF.

This clonotype was counted a few times. This chain uses TRBV28 with TRBJ2-2, with 8 bases matching TRBD2. CDR3 length equals 15 residues. Looked up from germline, CDR1 is MDHEN and CDR2 is SYDVKM. V dropped 10 bases and J dropped 4; count of bases not matched to a gene: 11. CDR3 sequence: CAIPRGSGGTGELFF. CDR3 coding DNA: TGTGCCATCCCCCGGGGGAGCGGGGGCACCGGGGAGCTGTTTTTT.